The 8 T cell receptor beta chains below were found in one sample sequenced in a study of cytomegalovirus exposure and HLA in healthy donors. In the PCR, 60 Vbeta and 13 Jbeta primers were used. The protocol was immunoSEQ multiplex PCR, while the TCRdb copy is restricted to in-frame clones and leaves out a portion. The table includes about 220,000 clones, 82% detected once. The material sequenced was PBMCs. These TCRs come from a middle-aged man in good health and CMV-seropositive.

CDR3 in DNA: TGTGCCTGGAGTCCGACAGGAAGGTCGGATGGCTACACCTTC. This translates into CAWSPTGRSDGYTF. The chain uses TRBV30 and TRBJ1-2; a possible D gene is TRBD1 (6 bases). The CDR3 covers 14 residues. In germline, CDR1 is GTSNPN, CDR2 SVGIG (reference sequence). Trimming pared 2 bases from V and 6 bases from J, leaving 16 bases between.

A few counts support this clone. V and J are TRBV7-8 and TRBJ2-7; D is unclear. V was pared by 5 bases and J by 3 bases, with 11 bases between. Germline lookup yields CDR1 SGHVS and CDR2 FQNEAQ. The CDR3 extends over 13 amino acids. This CDR3 reads CASSQVEHYEQYV. The CDR3 DNA is TGTGCCAGCAGCCAAGTAGAGCACTACGAGCAGTACGTC.

This clone was recorded once. Other DNA sequences in this specimen translate into the identical CDR3. The rearrangement links TRBV30 to TRBJ1-2, with 7 bases that match TRBD1. This CDR3 region has 18 residues. Germline CDR1 GTSNPN, CDR2 SVGIG (reference sequence). Germline trimming cut 0 bases from V and 6 bases from J; bases unmatched to any gene: 19. The CDR3 spells CAWSVKGVRQGINHGYTF. DNA of the CDR3: TGTGCCTGGAGTGTAAAAGGGGTGCGACAGGGTATCAACCATGGCTACACCTTC. Full variable domain (rest looked up from reference TRBV30 and TRBJ1-2): SQTIHQWPATLVQPVGSPLSLECTVEGTSNPNLYWYRQAAGRGLQLLFYSVGIGQISSEVPQNLSASRPQDRQFILSSKKLLLSDSGFYLCAWSVKGVRQGINHGYTFGSGTRLTVV.

This chain connects TRBV29-1 to TRBJ2-7, with D perhaps TRBD2 (6 bases). This CDR3 has 11 residues. Germline CDR1 reads SQVTM; CDR2 reads ANQGSEA. The V end lost 7 bases, the J end lost 6 bases, and 13 bases lay between the germline ends. The CDR3: CSDSLASEQYV. CDR3 sequence (DNA): TGCAGCGACTCACTAGCTAGCGAGCAGTACGTC.

V is TRBV9 and J is TRBJ2-7; D call uncertain. The V end lost 0 bases, the J end lost 3 bases, and 7 bases lay between the germline ends. The CDR3 has 13 residues. Germline-derived CDR1 and CDR2 are SGDLS and YYNGEE. CDR3 region: CASSVVENYEQYV. CDR3 nucleotide sequence: TGTGCCAGCAGCGTAGTCGAGAACTACGAGCAGTACGTC.

This clone has a single count. The chain recombines TRBV30 with TRBJ1-4, with no clear D. The ends were cut back, 0 bases at V and 8 bases at J, with 16 bases in the middle. The CDR3 is made up of 15 amino acids. Germline V gives CDR1 GTSNPN, CDR2 SVGIG (reference sequence). CDR3 nucleotide sequence: TGTGCCTGGAGTGTACGAGTGTGGGAGGAAGAAAAACTGTTTTTT. This gives the protein CAWSVRVWEEEKLFF.

V gene TRBV18 combines with J gene TRBJ1-3; no definite D call. Germline CDR1 and CDR2: KGHSH and LQKENI. Trimming pared 0 bases from V and 4 bases from J, leaving 7 bases between. This CDR3 spans 14 amino acids. The CDR3 nucleotides read TGTGCCAGCTCACCACCATCAGTAGGAAACACCATATATTTT. Its protein product is CASSPPSVGNTIYF. The full variable domain, its missing parts supplied by reference TRBV18 and TRBJ1-3, is NAGVMQNPRHLVRRRGQEARLRCSPMKGHSHVYWYRQLPEEGLKFMVYLQKENIIDESGMPKERFSAEFPKEGPSILRIQQVVRGDSAAYFCASSPPSVGNTIYFGEGSWLTVV.

V is TRBV5-1 and J is TRBJ2-7; possible D gene TRBD2, 5 bases. V lost 0 bases to trimming and J lost 0 bases, with 16 bases between them. The CDR3 sequence is 17 residues long. CDR1 is SGHRS and CDR2 is YFSETQ in the germline V gene. The CDR3 nucleotides are TGCGCCAGCAGCTTGGGCGGGTTTATGGGAAGCTCCTACGAGCAGTACGTC. Amino acid sequence: CASSLGGFMGSSYEQYV.